This TCR beta chain originates from a study of beta chain features in type 1 diabetes. Points from the study as a whole: Across all four CD4+ subsets, people with type 1 diabetes showed modestly shorter TCRB CDR3s.

As regards this clone: Its antigen is as yet unknown.

The CDR3 sequence is 13 residues long. Trimming pared 0 bases from V and 2 bases from J, leaving 6 bases between. Germline-derived CDR1 and CDR2 are GTSNPN and SVGIG (reference sequence). TCRB transcripts that were expressed got sequenced, as all of the isolated RNA had been reverse transcribed. The method was immunoSEQ multiplex PCR; TCRdb's version includes in-frame clones alone and lacks a portion of them. The table records 680,000 or so clones, about an eighth of them present only once. This TCR came from a man aged 18 to 29 with type 1 diabetes. The sequenced sample consisted of naive CD4+ T cells from blood. The V gene is TRBV30, the J gene TRBJ2-3; D ambiguous. CDR3 amino acids: CAWSVPTTDTQYF. CDR3 coding DNA: TGTGCCTGGAGTGTCCCTACCACAGATACGCAGTATTTT.